The present T cell receptor (beta chain) was sequenced within a study of blood T cell repertoires in COVID-19. About the study: T cells, B-cell-depleted T cells, or PBMCs supplied cDNA or gDNA.

Participants had their cohort set by participant-reported clinical history. Recovered participants had two consecutive negative NP/OP PCR tests, healthcare professional clearance, or symptom resolution. As handled by the study authors: Nucleated cell counts were estimated from reference gene primer amplification. The data were produced by immunoSEQ multiplex PCR, yet TCRdb's version contains in-frame clones alone and is incomplete. V and J calls and clone size are copied from that table; D and trimming were computed from the DNA. The table records some 390,000 clones, about 90% of them present only once. As for this clone: Other nucleotide sequences in the sample specify the same CDR3.

With 3 bases removed from V and 0 bases from J, the gap between germline ends came to 3 bases. Germline CDR1 SGHTA, CDR2 FQGNSA. CDR3 length: 13 amino acids. Sequenced sample: PBMCs or T cells enriched from blood (not recorded which). The chain combines TRBV7-2 with TRBJ1-5; no definite D call. This receptor was taken from a woman between 25 and 40 years old who had recovered from COVID-19. CDR3 sequence (DNA): TGTGCCAGCAGCTTTCGTAGCAATCAGCCCCAGCATTTT. This encodes CASSFRSNQPQHF.